Each of the 27 T cell receptor beta chains below was sequenced from the same sample in a study of T cell responses to AZD1222 COVID-19 vaccine. Method: immunoSEQ multiplex PCR; TCRdb's copy keeps in-frame clones and lacks some. Here the sample spans 90,000 to 140,000 clones, around 80% being singletons. This sample comprised peripheral blood, obtained on day 0 of AZD1222 vaccination. The receptors stem from an adult in good health.

The chain couples TRBV10-2 to TRBJ2-1; TRBD2 matches at 11 bases. The V gene end was trimmed by 6 bases and the J gene end by 2 bases; junction bases not matched to a gene: 3. This CDR3 has 15 residues. Germline loops: CDR1 WSHSY, CDR2 SAAADI. The CDR3 DNA follows: TGCGCCAGCAGCCGTAGCGGGGGGGCCTACAATGAGCAGTTCTTC. It specifies CASSRSGGAYNEQFF.

The chain carries TRBV6-5 and TRBJ1-1; a weak D match, TRBD1 (5 bases). Trimming shortened V by 2 bases and J by 10 bases, and 8 bases separated the two germline ends. The CDR3 runs to 11 residues. Germline CDR1 reads MNHEY; CDR2 reads SVGAGI. The CDR3 DNA is TGTGCCAGCAGTTACCAGGGTGTAGCTTTCTTT. It codes for CASSYQGVAFF.

This chain uses TRBV18 with TRBJ2-1; a possible D gene is TRBD2 (5 bases). Germline lookup yields CDR1 KGHSH and CDR2 LQKENI. Trimming took off 3 bases at V and 9 bases at J, with 15 bases between the two ends. The CDR3 contains 14 residues. DNA for the CDR3: TGTGCCAGCTCACCGCTTGACGCGGGTGCTGAGCAGTTCTTC. Encoded protein: CASSPLDAGAEQFF.

This chain uses TRBV6-1 with TRBJ1-4, with unresolved D. The CDR3 is 16 residues long. Germline-derived CDR1 and CDR2 are MNHNS and SASEGT. Trimming removed 2 bases from V and 8 bases from J, with 18 bases in between. CDR3 sequence: CASSELARQIGEKLFF. CDR3 nucleotides: TGTGCCAGCAGTGAACTAGCGCGACAAATTGGGGAAAAACTGTTTTTT.

This chain links TRBV6-5 with TRBJ1-4, with D uncertain. CDR3 length: 13 residues. Trimming cost V 8 bases and J 1 base, with 8 bases left between them. Germline-derived CDR1 and CDR2 are MNHEY and SVGAGI. The CDR3 DNA is TGTGCCAGCCAACGGGGAACTAATGAAAAACTGTTTTTT. This gives the protein CASQRGTNEKLFF.

The genes are TRBV7-2 and TRBJ1-2; 7 positions agree with TRBD1. This CDR3 has 12 amino acids. Germline lookup yields CDR1 SGHTA and CDR2 FQGNSA. Germline trimming cut 4 bases from V and 10 bases from J; bases unmatched to any gene: 6. The CDR3 DNA is TGTGCCAGCAGCTCGGACAGGCCTTACTACACCTTC. Protein: CASSSDRPYYTF.

The CDR3 nucleotides are TGTGCCAGCAGCTTAGACAGGTTTGGCTACACCTTC. Protein sequence: CASSLDRFGYTF. This chain joins TRBV11-2 and TRBJ1-2; D ambiguous. Germline V gives CDR1 SGHAT, CDR2 FQNNGV. The CDR3 totals 12 residues. Trimming stripped 0 bases from V and 7 bases from J, with 6 bases between.

J is TRBJ1-3 and V is TRBV11-2; D is undetermined. V dropped 5 bases and J dropped 7 bases, with 15 bases sitting between them. Germline V CDR1 and CDR2: SGHAT, FQNNGV. This CDR3 contains 14 residues. CDR3 nucleotides: TGTGCCAGCAGCATTCTCGGGCGGGTTAACACCATATATTTT. The encoded protein is CASSILGRVNTIYF.

This clone has more than one count but fewer than ten. The chain joins TRBV7-2 to TRBJ1-5; the D gene is possibly TRBD1 (6 bases). V was clipped by 5 bases and J by 2 bases, with 19 bases between them. Germline V CDR1 and CDR2: SGHTA, FQGNSA. The CDR3 contains 17 residues. CDR3 coding DNA: TGTGCCAGCAGCCGCGCTGGGGGGCAGGGAGGCAATCAGCCCCAGCATTTT. This sequence encodes CASSRAGGQGGNQPQHF.

The chain joins TRBV5-1 to TRBJ1-1; 9 positions agree with TRBD1. The CDR3 runs to 17 residues. The germline CDR1 and CDR2 sequences are SGHRS and YFSETQ. J gave up 5 bases and V 4 bases, and 15 bases lay outside the gene matches. Written as DNA, the CDR3 is TGCGCCAGCAGCCGATCGTCTAACAGGGGGCTAAGGACTGAAGCTTTCTTT. Translating it yields CASSRSSNRGLRTEAFF.

This sequence joins TRBV11-1 and TRBJ1-1, with a tentative D call TRBD1 (5 bases). V lost 3 bases to trimming and J lost 5 bases, with 13 bases between them. Germline V gene data show CDR1 as SGHAT and CDR2 as FQDESV (reference sequence). This CDR3 region has 14 residues. CDR3 nucleotide sequence: TGTGCCAGCAGCTTTGGCAGGGACGGGACTGAAGCTTTCTTT. Its translation is CASSFGRDGTEAFF.

The chain is built from TRBV6-4 and TRBJ2-5; 9 positions match TRBD2. Per germline, CDR1 MRHNA and CDR2 SNTAGT. With 6 bases clipped from V and 3 bases from J, the junction kept 8 bases outside the gene matches. CDR3 size: 15 residues. The CDR3 DNA reads TGTGCCAGCAGCTATAGCGGGGGAAGAGAAGAGACCCAGTACTTC. Its protein is CASSYSGGREETQYF.

The chain combines TRBV29-1 with TRBJ2-5; 12 positions match TRBD1. The germline gives CDR1 SQVTM, CDR2 ANQGSEA. The CDR3 totals 13 residues. Trimming cost V 7 bases and J 4 bases; bases outside gene matches: 4. The CDR3 loop is CSGGTGGGETQYF. In DNA, the CDR3 is TGCAGCGGGGGGACAGGGGGCGGAGAGACCCAGTACTTC.

The chain is built from TRBV7-3 and TRBJ1-2, with TRBD1 as a possible D gene (6 bases). The CDR3 covers 14 residues. Germline V gives CDR1 SGHTA, CDR2 FQGTGA. V dropped 5 bases and J dropped 4 bases, with 14 bases sitting between them. The CDR3 DNA reads TGTGCCAGCAGCGCCTCAAGGGGGGGCTATGGCTACACCTTC. This gives the protein CASSASRGGYGYTF.

This chain connects TRBV7-2 to TRBJ1-2; 11 bases map to TRBD1. V lost 2 bases, J lost 5 bases, and 7 bases stayed unmatched. The germline gives CDR1 SGHTA, CDR2 FQGNSA. This CDR3 is 16 amino acids long. The CDR3 loop reads CASSLFPGTGGYGYTF. For the CDR3, the DNA is TGTGCCAGCAGCTTATTCCCGGGGACAGGGGGGTATGGCTACACCTTC.

In its sample, this clone was seen once. V gene TRBV6-2 or TRBV6-3 combines with J gene TRBJ1-2; D gene uncertain. Trimming took 0 bases from V and 0 from J, leaving 8 bases between them. Germline CDR1 MNHEY, CDR2 SVGEGT. This CDR3 comprises 15 residues. The CDR3 coding sequence is TGTGCCAGCAGTTACTCACGGACCCCTAACTATGGCTACACCTTC. It is translated as CASSYSRTPNYGYTF.

The CDR3 DNA follows: TGTGCCAGCAGCCAAGAACTGGGACTAGCGGGGGGGCTGAGAGATACGCAGTATTTT. Translated: CASSQELGLAGGLRDTQYF. V gene TRBV3-1 (or the pseudogene TRBV3-2) combines with J gene TRBJ2-3; 16 positions agree with TRBD2. This CDR3 contains 19 residues. CDR1 is LGHDT and CDR2 is YNNKEL in the germline V gene (reference sequence). Unmatched junction bases numbered 8, after V lost 0 bases and J lost 5 bases.

The V call is TRBV4-3, the J call TRBJ2-1, with D tentatively TRBD2 (5 bases). Germline-derived CDR1 and CDR2 are LGHNA and YSLEER. The CDR3 sequence is 16 residues long. The V and J ends lost 1 base and 7 bases respectively, with 17 bases between them. The CDR3, as DNA: TGCGCCAGCAGCCAAGGGCGCTTCCTGGAGGCGAATGAGCAGTTCTTC. This encodes CASSQGRFLEANEQFF.

The chain combines TRBV7-2 with TRBJ1-2; D is unresolved. The ends were cut back, 5 bases at V and 2 bases at J, with 12 bases in the middle. The length of the CDR3 is 14 residues. Looked up from germline, CDR1 is SGHTA and CDR2 is FQGNSA. CDR3 nucleotides: TGTGCCAGCAGCCCGGGCGGCTCAAACTATGGCTACACCTTC. The encoded protein is CASSPGGSNYGYTF.

The rearrangement joins TRBV19 to TRBJ1-5, with 7 bases identical to TRBD1. Germline assignment: CDR1 LNHDA and CDR2 SQIVND (reference sequence). CDR3 length equals 14 residues. Trimming cost V 6 bases and J 4 bases; bases outside gene matches: 6. CDR3 in amino acids: CASRKQGLNQPQHF. In DNA form, the CDR3 reads TGTGCCAGTAGAAAACAGGGGTTGAATCAGCCCCAGCATTTT.

This chain joins TRBV21-1 and TRBJ1-1; the table's D gene call, TRBD1, was not cross checked with the DNA. TRBV21-1 represents a pseudogene. This CDR3 has 16 residues. The CDR3 bases are TGTGCCAGAGGACAGGGCGTCTTCAGGGGGAACACTGAAGCTTTCTTT. It encodes CARGQGVFRGNTEAFF.

The V and J genes are TRBV7-2 and TRBJ1-1, with 7 bases fitting TRBD1. CDR3 length: 13 amino acids. J lost 3 bases, V lost 5 bases, and 3 bases had no gene match. Germline CDR1 SGHTA, CDR2 FQGNSA. DNA for the CDR3: TGTGCCAGCAGCCTTCAGGGGGACACTGAAGCTTTCTTT. As protein: CASSLQGDTEAFF.

The chain uses TRBV20-1 and TRBJ1-2; D unresolved. Germline CDR1 and CDR2: DFQATT and SNEGSKA (reference sequence). This CDR3 has 11 amino acids. V lost 1 base, J lost 4 bases, and 4 bases lay in between. The CDR3, as DNA: TGCAGTGCTAGAGTTATCTATGGCTACACCTTC. It encodes CSARVIYGYTF.

This chain joins TRBV5-4 and TRBJ2-1; 7 bases map to TRBD1. Germline CDR1 SGHNT, CDR2 YYREEE (reference sequence). The CDR3 loop spans 12 amino acids. V dropped 2 bases and J dropped 8; count of bases not matched to a gene: 1. The CDR3 region is CASSLTGDEQFF. The CDR3 bases are TGTGCCAGCAGCTTAACAGGGGATGAGCAGTTCTTC.

This clone came up a few times. This chain joins TRBV5-6 and TRBJ1-5; 8 bases are a match to TRBD1. The CDR3 is 16 amino acids. The trim removed 1 base at V and 6 bases at J, leaving 9 bases unmatched. The germline V gene encodes CDR1 SGHDT and CDR2 YYEEEE. The CDR3 nucleotides are TGTGCCAGCAGCTTGAGGGCAACAGGGGGGCGTCAGCCCCAGCATTTT. Translation gives CASSLRATGGRQPQHF.

This clone appeared a few times. The chain recombines TRBV18 with TRBJ1-4; 7 bases are shared with TRBD1. The germline gives CDR1 KGHSH, CDR2 LQKENI. CDR3 length equals 15 residues. With V trimmed by 2 bases and J by 11 bases, 11 bases remained unmatched. The chain's CDR3 is CASSPDREVLKKLFF. The CDR3 DNA reads as TGTGCCAGCTCACCAGACAGGGAGGTATTAAAGAAACTGTTTTTT.

The chain carries TRBV19 and TRBJ1-5; 7 bases line up with TRBD1. Trimming removed 5 bases from V and 3 bases from J; junction bases left unmatched: 7. This CDR3 is built from 15 residues. The germline CDR1 and CDR2 sequences are LNHDA and SQIVND (reference sequence). CDR3 in amino acids: CASSYGDRANQPQHF. The DNA for the CDR3 is TGTGCCAGTAGTTATGGAGACAGGGCCAATCAGCCCCAGCATTTT.